The rows below give T cell receptor beta chains drawn from one sample of a study of post-analysis software for immune sequencing data. TCRdb reanalysed the PCR reads using MiXCR and keeps one entry per CDR3 protein. The sample shows hundreds of thousands of distinct CDR3 sequences, under 70% of them seen only once. Sequenced sample: blood. The receptors shown here come from a girl aged 5-17 years with multiple sclerosis. Both conserved end residues are part of each CDR3.

>TRBV27|TRBJ1-6
CASSPGNPYNSPLHF
>TRBV12-3/TRBV12-4|TRBJ1-2
CASSFGRAYGYTF
>TRBV4-2|TRBJ1-4
CASSPSWGNEKLFF
>TRBV9|TRBJ2-7
CASSPRAGANYEQYF
>TRBV9|TRBJ2-1
CASSPDPRGKDNEQFF
>TRBV12-3/TRBV12-4|TRBJ2-1
CASRGTLDEQFF
>TRBV29-1|TRBJ2-3
CSVGTSEADTQYF
>TRBV20-1|TRBJ2-3
CSASLSGGGRTDTQYF
>TRBV20-1|TRBJ2-6
CSARERPTGGAEANVLTF
>TRBV29-1|TRBJ2-7
CSVEGLEGIGYEQYF
>TRBV7-6|TRBJ1-2
CASSRGRGNYGYTF
>TRBV5-1|TRBJ2-1
CASSMVSGLNEQFF
>TRBV10-3|TRBJ2-5
CATSVGAETQYF
>TRBV6-1|TRBJ2-5
CASSVDRGLETQYF
>TRBV29-1|TRBJ1-1
CSVRRGARDTEAFF
>TRBV7-2|TRBJ2-3
CASSLISGITDTQYF
>TRBV5-1|TRBJ2-7
CASSSLKGTEQYF
>TRBV18|TRBJ2-7
CASSDWDPAYEQYF
>TRBV28|TRBJ2-7
CASSSGPLTLYEQYF
>TRBV12-3/TRBV12-4|TRBJ1-2
CASSGIDNYGYTF
>TRBV5-1|TRBJ2-3
CASTPVQRSTDTQYF
>TRBV20-1|TRBJ2-5
CSAHRGTNQETQYF
>TRBV7-9|TRBJ1-2
CASSLDIREGYTF
>TRBV20-1|TRBJ2-1
CSARAGLAGGSSYNEQFF
>TRBV20-1|TRBJ2-5
CSARDNQGPPVEAQYF
>TRBV27|TRBJ1-2
CASSHQGQGYGYTF
>TRBV5-1|TRBJ2-7
CASSWTAPGSYEQYF
>TRBV6-5|TRBJ2-7
CASSIDRVQRYF